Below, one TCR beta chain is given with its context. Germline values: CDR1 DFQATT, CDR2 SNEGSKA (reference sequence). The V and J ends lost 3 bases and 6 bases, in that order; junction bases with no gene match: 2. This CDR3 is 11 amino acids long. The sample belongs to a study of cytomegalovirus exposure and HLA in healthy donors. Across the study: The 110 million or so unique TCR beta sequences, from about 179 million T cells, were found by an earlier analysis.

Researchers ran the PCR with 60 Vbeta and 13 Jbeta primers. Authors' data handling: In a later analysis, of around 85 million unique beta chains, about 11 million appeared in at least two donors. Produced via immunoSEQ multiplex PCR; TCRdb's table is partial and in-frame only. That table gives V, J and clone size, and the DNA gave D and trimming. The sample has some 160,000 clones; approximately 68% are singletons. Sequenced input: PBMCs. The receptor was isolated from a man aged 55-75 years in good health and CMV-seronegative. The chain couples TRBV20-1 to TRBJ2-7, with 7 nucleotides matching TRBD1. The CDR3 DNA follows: TGCAGTGCTAGTCCAGGGGGCGAGCAGTACTTC. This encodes CSASPGGEQYF.